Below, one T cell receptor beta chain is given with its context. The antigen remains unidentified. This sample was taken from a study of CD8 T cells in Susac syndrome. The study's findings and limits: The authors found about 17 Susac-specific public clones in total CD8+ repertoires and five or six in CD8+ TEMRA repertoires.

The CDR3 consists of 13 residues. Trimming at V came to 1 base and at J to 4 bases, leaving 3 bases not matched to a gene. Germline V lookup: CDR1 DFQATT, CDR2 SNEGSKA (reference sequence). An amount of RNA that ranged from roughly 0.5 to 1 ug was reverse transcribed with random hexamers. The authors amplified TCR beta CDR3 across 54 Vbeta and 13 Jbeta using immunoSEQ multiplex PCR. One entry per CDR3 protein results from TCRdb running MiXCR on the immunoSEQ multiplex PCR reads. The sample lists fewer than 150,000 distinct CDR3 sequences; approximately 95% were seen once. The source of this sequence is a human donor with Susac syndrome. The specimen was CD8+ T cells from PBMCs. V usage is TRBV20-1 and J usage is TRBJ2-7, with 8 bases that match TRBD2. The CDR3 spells CSARVERGYEQYF. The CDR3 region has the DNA TGCAGTGCTAGAGTAGAGCGGGGGTACGAGCAGTACTTC.